Listed here are 24 T cell receptor beta chains from one sample, sequenced in a study of blood T cell repertoires in COVID-19. Data came from immunoSEQ multiplex PCR; TCRdb stores just in-frame clones and leaves some out. The profile shows around 80,000 clones, more than 85% of them singletons. What was sequenced was peripheral blood. All receptors come from an older man with active or convalescent COVID-19.

V is TRBV5-4 and J is TRBJ1-2; D not resolved. From germline, CDR1 is SGHNT and CDR2 YYREEE (reference sequence). The V end was cut by 1 base, the J end by 5 bases, with 15 bases between. The CDR3 length is 15 residues. CDR3 bases: TGTGCCAGCAGCTTGTCGGCAGCGTCTTCATATGGCTACACCTTC. Translated: CASSLSAASSYGYTF.

The chain carries TRBV20-1 and TRBJ1-5; perhaps TRBD1 as D (5 bases). Germline lookup yields CDR1 DFQATT and CDR2 SNEGSKA (reference sequence). V was clipped by 3 bases and J by 0 bases, with 12 bases between them. The CDR3 runs to 15 residues. The CDR3 reads CSASASGNSNQPQHF. DNA for the CDR3: TGCAGTGCTAGTGCCTCAGGGAATAGCAATCAGCCCCAGCATTTT.

J is TRBJ2-5 and V is TRBV3-1 (or the pseudogene TRBV3-2); the match to TRBD1 covers 9 bases. The CDR3 has 18 amino acids. Germline V gene sequence: CDR1 LGHDT, CDR2 YNNKEL (reference sequence). The J segment lost 1 base and the V segment lost 0 bases, leaving 9 bases of the junction unmatched. CDR3 in DNA: TGTGCCAGCAGCCAAGATTTGGCCGGGACAGGGATCCAAGAGACCCAGTACTTC. Translation: CASSQDLAGTGIQETQYF.

The genes are TRBV19 and TRBJ1-4, with 8 bases aligning to TRBD1. The germline CDR1 and CDR2 sequences are LNHDA and SQIVND (reference sequence). This CDR3 is 14 amino acids long. V dropped 6 bases and J dropped 8; count of bases not matched to a gene: 8. Written as DNA, the CDR3 is TGTGCCAGTAGCTCCGACAGGGGCAAAGAAAAACTGTTTTTT. Encoded protein: CASSSDRGKEKLFF.

The chain joins TRBV10-3 to TRBJ2-4; the match to TRBD1 covers 10 bases. The CDR3 spans 15 residues. Germline V gene sequence: CDR1 ENHRY, CDR2 SYGVKD. V lost 5 bases, J lost 1 base, and 2 bases stayed unmatched. The CDR3 DNA follows: TGTGCCATCAGTTCGGACAGGGGGGCCAAAAACATTCAGTACTTC. Its protein product is CAISSDRGAKNIQYF.

The genes are TRBV7-9 and TRBJ2-5; 8 nucleotides line up with TRBD1. This CDR3 has 15 residues. The junction had 9 bases not matched to a gene; V was cut back by 5 bases and J by 4 bases. CDR1 is SEHNR and CDR2 is FQNEAQ in the germline V gene (reference sequence). CDR3 sequence reads: CASSQGTGVSETQYF. The CDR3 nucleotides are TGTGCCAGCAGCCAAGGGACAGGTGTATCAGAGACCCAGTACTTC.

This clone was detected only a few times. The CDR3 region has the DNA TGTGCCAGTACGCAGGGGGCGCAGACTGAAGCTTTCTTT. Its protein is CASTQGAQTEAFF. The chain couples TRBV7-2 to TRBJ1-1, with TRBD1 identical over 8 bases. Trimming at V came to 9 bases and at J to 5 bases, leaving 8 bases not matched to a gene. The germline V gene encodes CDR1 SGHTA and CDR2 FQGNSA. The CDR3 runs 13 residues.

This clone was recorded only once. This chain joins TRBV24-1 and TRBJ1-2; D possibly corresponds to TRBD1 (6 bases). V was clipped by 3 bases and J by 1 base, with 11 bases between them. This CDR3 contains 15 residues. Germline CDR1 is KGHDR and CDR2 is SFDVKD. The CDR3: CATSDAYRDNYGYTF. As DNA, the CDR3 is TGTGCCACCAGTGATGCCTACAGGGATAACTATGGCTACACCTTC.

This clone was found a few times. This chain links TRBV18 with TRBJ1-6, with a tentative D call TRBD1 (6 bases). The CDR3 runs to 14 residues. Trimming removed 6 bases at V and 6 bases at J, with 12 bases between. Germline V CDR1 and CDR2: KGHSH, LQKENI. This CDR3 reads CASSYRESNSPLHF. In DNA form, the CDR3 reads TGTGCCAGCTCCTACAGGGAATCTAATTCACCCCTCCACTTT.

Concerning this clone: Germline is not matched at one junction end, which may reflect a read error. The chain combines TRBV2 with TRBJ2-5, with D hard to call. The CDR3 is 12 amino acids. The V gene's germline CDR1 is SNHLY and CDR2 FYNNEI. The CDR3 reads CASTYWKEAQYF. CDR3 bases: TGTGCCAGCACCTACTGGAAAGAGGCCCAGTACTTC.

The V gene is TRBV6-1, the J gene TRBJ1-5, with D possibly matching TRBD1 (6 bases). Germline CDR1 reads MNHNS; CDR2 reads SASEGT. V was shortened by 2 bases and J by 7 bases, with 9 bases between the two germline ends. The CDR3 runs 13 residues. For the CDR3, the DNA is TGTGCCAGCAGTGAAATAGGACAGCAGCCCCAGCATTTT. The encoded protein is CASSEIGQQPQHF.

The chain carries TRBV5-1 and TRBJ1-4; D ambiguous. In germline, CDR1 is SGHRS, CDR2 YFSETQ. Trimming removed 1 base from V and 0 bases from J, with 7 bases in between. The CDR3 has 15 residues. CDR3 region: CASSLNTATNEKLFF. CDR3 coding DNA: TGCGCCAGCAGCTTGAACACCGCAACTAATGAAAAACTGTTTTTT. Full variable domain (missing parts from reference TRBV5-1 and TRBJ1-4): KAGVTQTPRYLIKTRGQQVTLSCSPISGHRSVSWYQQTPGQGLQFLFEYFSETQRNKGNFPGRFSGRQFSNSRSEMNVSTLELGDSALYLCASSLNTATNEKLFFGSGTQLSVL.

V gene TRBV6-5 combines with J gene TRBJ1-4; 8 bases line up with TRBD1. CDR3 length: 14 amino acids. V lost 6 bases, J lost 3 bases, and 3 bases stayed unmatched. The V gene's germline CDR1 is MNHEY and CDR2 SVGAGI. The CDR3 sequence is CASSRDRSNEKLFF. In DNA form, the CDR3 reads TGTGCCAGCAGCAGGGACAGGTCTAATGAAAAACTGTTTTTT.

This clone showed up just once. Additional DNA sequences in this sample encode the identical CDR3. This chain joins TRBV6-5 and TRBJ1-1, with D perhaps TRBD1 (6 bases). V was shortened by 0 bases and J by 1 base, with 9 bases between the two germline ends. The CDR3 contains 15 residues. The germline V gene encodes CDR1 MNHEY and CDR2 SVGAGI. The CDR3 nucleotides are TGTGCCAGCAGTTACTCAAGGGGGGGGAACACTGAAGCTTTCTTT. It specifies CASSYSRGGNTEAFF.

This chain uses TRBV7-6 with TRBJ1-1, with TRBD1 identical over 8 bases. V lost 4 bases, J lost 7 bases, and 11 bases stayed unmatched. The CDR3 length is 15 residues. The germline V gene encodes CDR1 SGHVS and CDR2 FNYEAQ. The CDR3 sequence: CASSYSGQGLGEAFF. CDR3 sequence (DNA): TGTGCCAGCAGCTATTCCGGACAGGGTCTGGGTGAAGCTTTCTTT.

This clone was counted a few times. The chain recombines TRBV15 with TRBJ1-4; possible D gene TRBD1, 5 bases. Germline CDR1 reads LNHNV; CDR2 reads YYDKDF (reference sequence). The CDR3 runs 15 residues. Deletions cut 0 bases from V and 7 bases from J, with 12 bases between. The CDR3 protein is CATSRDRQGGEKLFF. In DNA form, the CDR3 reads TGTGCCACCAGCAGAGATCGGCAGGGCGGTGAAAAACTGTTTTTT.

This chain links TRBV12-3 or TRBV12-4 with TRBJ1-5, with unresolved D. Trimming took 6 bases from V and 0 from J, leaving 6 bases between them. This CDR3 is built from 13 residues. The CDR3 loop reads CASRRNSNQPQHF. The CDR3 DNA reads TGTGCCAGCAGGCGTAATAGCAATCAGCCCCAGCATTTT.

V and J are TRBV19 and TRBJ2-3, with TRBD2 matching over 8 bases. This CDR3 has 17 residues. With 5 bases clipped from V and 0 bases from J, the junction kept 10 bases outside the gene matches. Germline V gene data show CDR1 as LNHDA and CDR2 as SQIVND (reference sequence). The DNA of the CDR3 is TGTGCCAGTAGTCCCCGCGGAGCGGGAGTAAGCACAGATACGCAGTATTTT. As protein: CASSPRGAGVSTDTQYF.

This chain connects TRBV6-5 to TRBJ1-6; 9 nucleotides match TRBD1. Germline V gives CDR1 MNHEY, CDR2 SVGAGI. V shed 6 bases and J 10 bases; nucleotides not matched to a gene: 10. The CDR3 sequence is 15 residues long. The CDR3 DNA reads as TGTGCCAGCAGATGGGCCGGACAGGGGCAATCACCCCTCCACTTT. Encoded protein: CASRWAGQGQSPLHF.

The J gene is TRBJ2-7, the V gene TRBV21-1; TRBD1, the table's D call, was not compared with the DNA. TRBV21-1 corresponds to a pseudogene. This CDR3 has 14 amino acids. CDR3 bases: TGTGCCACCGACCGCCGGGACACGGGGATGGAGCAGTACGTC. Translating it yields CATDRRDTGMEQYV.

This chain uses TRBV27 with TRBJ2-2, with 11 nucleotides matching TRBD1. Germline V gene data show CDR1 as MNHEY and CDR2 as SMNVEV (reference sequence). The CDR3 is 17 amino acids. After removal of 6 bases from V and 3 bases from J, the junction contained 9 bases not matched to a gene. The CDR3: CASSPTGTGGYTGELFF. CDR3 DNA sequence: TGTGCCAGCAGCCCTACCGGGACAGGGGGATACACCGGGGAGCTGTTTTTT.

V is TRBV7-9 and J is TRBJ2-7; 7 nucleotides agree with TRBD2. This CDR3 is 16 amino acids long. Germline V gene data show CDR1 as SEHNR and CDR2 as FQNEAQ (reference sequence). V shed 5 bases, J shed 0 bases, and the junction held 10 bases outside the gene matches. The CDR3 loop reads CASSPGGTGSSYEQYV. In DNA, the CDR3 is TGTGCCAGCAGCCCCGGGGGGACGGGCAGCTCCTACGAGCAGTACGTC.

J is TRBJ2-5 and V is TRBV19; 7 nucleotides align to TRBD1. Trimming cost V 6 bases and J 2 bases; bases outside gene matches: 12. The CDR3 has 16 residues. Looked up from germline, CDR1 is LNHDA and CDR2 is SQIVND (reference sequence). CDR3 nucleotides: TGTGCCAGTAGCACATACTCCGGGACAGATCAAGAGACCCAGTACTTC. It yields the protein CASSTYSGTDQETQYF.

In the case of this clone: The same CDR3 also results from other DNA sequences found in this sample. The chain combines TRBV5-1 with TRBJ2-5, with 8 bases aligning to TRBD2. Germline CDR1 and CDR2: SGHRS and YFSETQ. Losses at the gene ends were 0 bases for V and 5 bases for J; bases not matched to a gene: 6. CDR3 length equals 15 residues. As DNA, the CDR3 is TGCGCCAGCAGCTTGGCCGGGGGGGCCGGTGAGACCCAGTACTTC. This translates into CASSLAGGAGETQYF.